Below are 8 T cell receptor beta chains sequenced from a single sample in a study of T cells after somatic rescue of genetic block. Produced via immunoSEQ multiplex PCR; TCRdb's table is partial and in-frame only. The sample carries about 63,000 clones, about 91% recorded once. Sequencing used peripheral blood mononuclear cells (PBMCs). These receptors originate from a man aged 40-55 years.

The chain couples TRBV27 to TRBJ1-2, with 12 nucleotides matching TRBD1. CDR1 is MNHEY, CDR2 SMNVEV, per germline (reference sequence). The ends lost 5 bases at V and 8 bases at J; junction bases unmatched: 9. CDR3 length: 15 residues. CDR3 region: CASSALRDRGRGYTF. CDR3 in DNA: TGTGCCAGCAGTGCCCTCCGGGACAGGGGGCGGGGCTACACCTTC.

The CDR3 coding sequence is TGTGCCATCAGTGAGTCGGGGCAGGGGGCGGTTCGGCAGTACTTC. This sequence encodes CAISESGQGAVRQYF. The V and J genes are TRBV10-3 and TRBJ2-7; 8 nucleotides line up with TRBD1. This CDR3 has 15 residues. The germline CDR1 and CDR2 sequences are ENHRY and SYGVKD. With 0 bases clipped from V and 9 bases from J, the junction kept 10 bases outside the gene matches.

The chain uses TRBV9 and TRBJ1-3; TRBD1 aligns across 7 bases. With V trimmed by 4 bases and J by 3 bases, 7 bases remained unmatched. Germline V gene data show CDR1 as SGDLS and CDR2 as YYNGEE. The CDR3 is 15 residues long. The CDR3 here is CASSPGTDGGNTIYF. In DNA form, the CDR3 reads TGTGCCAGCAGCCCGGGGACAGACGGTGGAAACACCATATATTTT. Complete variable domain (other parts from reference TRBV9 and TRBJ1-3): DSGVTQTPKHLITATGQRVTLRCSPRSGDLSVYWYQQSLDQGLQFLIQYYNGEERAKGNILERFSAQQFPDLHSELNLSSLELGDSALYFCASSPGTDGGNTIYFGEGSWLTVV.

The chain couples TRBV7-2 to TRBJ2-2; D is unclear. The CDR3 has 13 amino acids. Germline CDR1 SGHTA, CDR2 FQGNSA. V lost 3 bases, J lost 5 bases, and 7 bases lay in between. The CDR3 nucleotides read TGTGCCAGCAGCTTTTCTGTGACCGGGGAGCTGTTTTTT. This gives the protein CASSFSVTGELFF.

V usage is TRBV28 and J usage is TRBJ2-5; 11 bases map to TRBD1. Germline assignment: CDR1 MDHEN and CDR2 SYDVKM. V gave up 6 bases and J gave up 2 bases; unmatched junction bases: 8. The CDR3 contains 16 residues. This CDR3 reads CASSRGTGGGQETQYF. The CDR3 DNA follows: TGTGCCAGCAGCCGAGGGACAGGGGGGGGGCAAGAGACCCAGTACTTC.

This clone has a single count. V gene TRBV27 combines with J gene TRBJ1-2; D is perhaps TRBD1 (6 bases). The V end was cut by 1 base, the J end by 3 bases, with 12 bases between. The CDR3 consists of 15 residues. Germline lookup yields CDR1 MNHEY and CDR2 SMNVEV (reference sequence). This chain's CDR3 is CASSLWAGDDYGYTF. As DNA, the CDR3 is TGTGCCAGCAGTTTATGGGCAGGGGACGACTATGGCTACACCTTC.

The chain joins TRBV7-8 to TRBJ2-7; D is uncertain. CDR1 is SGHVS, CDR2 FQNEAQ, per germline. The CDR3 has 14 residues. The ends were cut back, 0 bases at V and 0 bases at J, with 6 bases in the middle. The CDR3 sequence is CASSLAALSYEQYF. The CDR3 DNA reads as TGTGCCAGCAGCTTAGCGGCCCTCTCCTACGAGCAGTACTTC.

The gene calls are TRBV7-3 and TRBJ2-5; a possible D gene is TRBD2 (5 bases). Germline V gene data show CDR1 as SGHTA and CDR2 as FQGTGA. CDR3 length equals 15 residues. Trimming took off 2 bases at V and 5 bases at J, with 15 bases between the two ends. The DNA of the CDR3 is TGTGCCAGCAGCTTATCGAACGGGGTCGGTGAGACCCAGTACTTC. Protein sequence: CASSLSNGVGETQYF.